This TCR beta chain was identified during a study of blood T cell repertoires in COVID-19. As handled by the study authors: The assay estimated nucleated cells by amplifying reference gene primers. Generated by immunoSEQ multiplex PCR, the TCRdb table keeps only in-frame clones and is missing some. The V and J calls and the clone size are those of that table, but D and trimming were determined from the DNA. The sample gives over 150,000 clones, roughly 87% of which show up once; roughly 3.9% is in the top ten. V lost 0 bases and J lost 5, with 13 bases in between. The CDR3 sequence is 15 residues long. Germline CDR1 and CDR2: SGHRS and YFSETQ.

The sequenced sample consisted of peripheral blood. The V gene is TRBV5-1, the J gene TRBJ2-3; TRBD2 might be the D (5 bases). This sequence was found in a woman aged 60-70 years who had recovered from COVID-19. The DNA for the CDR3 is TGCGCCAGCAGCTTGGTTGGCGGGCTCATAGATACGCAGTATTTT. It specifies CASSLVGGLIDTQYF. Full variable domain (remainder filled in from reference TRBV5-1 and TRBJ2-3): KAGVTQTPRYLIKTRGQQVTLSCSPISGHRSVSWYQQTPGQGLQFLFEYFSETQRNKGNFPGRFSGRQFSNSRSEMNVSTLELGDSALYLCASSLVGGLIDTQYFGPGTRLTVL.